The 2 T cell receptor beta chains below were found in one sample sequenced in a study of Graves' ophthalmopathy and Graves' hyperthyroidism. The study amplified TCR beta CDR3 regions using RNA transcripts. First-round RT-PCR relied on HTBI primers, and a second-round multiplex PCR came next. TCRdb re-called the multiplex PCR reads with MiXCR, one entry per CDR3 protein. Of about 220,000 distinct CDR3 sequences listed, roughly 21% were seen once; the top ten hold roughly 39%. The sequencing sample was made of peripheral blood. These receptors all come from a woman aged 50 to 60 with Graves' ophthalmopathy.

In this sample, this clonotype turned up many times. The V and J genes are TRBV10-3 and TRBJ2-6; D might be TRBD1 (5 bases). The length of the CDR3 is 18 residues. With 0 bases removed from V and 1 base from J, the gap between germline ends came to 13 bases. CDR1 is ENHRY and CDR2 is SYGVKD in the germline V gene. CDR3 protein: CAISESKGSGSGANVLTF. DNA of the CDR3: TGTGCCATCAGTGAGTCGAAGGGTTCAGGGTCTGGGGCCAACGTCCTGACTTTC.

J is TRBJ1-1 and V is TRBV29-1; D possibly corresponds to TRBD1 (5 bases). V shed 7 bases and J shed 5 bases, with 11 bases lying between them. In germline, CDR1 is SQVTM, CDR2 ANQGSEA. The CDR3 is 11 amino acids. Here the CDR3 DNA reads TGCAGCGCCCAGGGTTTGACTGAAGCTTTCTTT. It specifies CSAQGLTEAFF.